This record covers a single T cell receptor (beta chain). Its antigen target is currently unknown. One base away there is no much larger clone; base qualities are not given. Donors were healthy HIV-negative adults with no recently reported acute infections or vaccinations. All donors were Caucasian adults living in Nashville, Tennessee, USA. Magnetic negative selection was used to enrich CD4+ T cells, after which naive cells were positively selected on CD45RA and the negative fraction became the memory subset. Blood was collected by leukapheresis, and PBMCs were isolated by Ficoll-Histopaque density gradient centrifugation and then cryopreserved in liquid nitrogen vapor phase. Analytical flow cytometry was used to check the purity and quantity of every magnetically sorted T cell population. Genomic DNA was isolated from each sorted fraction and quantified by UV absorbance on a Nanodrop 2000c. Counted from cysteine to phenylalanine, this CDR3 has 14 amino acids. Just CDR3 DNA is preserved here, 42 bases in frame from base 1. CDR1 SNHLY and CDR2 FYNNEI are derived from the germline V gene. The junction carries 10 bases between V and J, which are trimmed by 0 bases and 4 bases respectively.

These data are taken from a study of shared clonotypes between healthy human individuals (dated by TCRdb to 2020 to 2021). At the level of the whole study: The cohort included three men and two women between 18 and 49 years of age. For each donor, three plates each were used for CD4 naive and CD4 memory, two plates were used for CD8 naive, and one plate was used for CD8 memory. Blood TCR repertoires of roughly 5 healthy adults were deeply sequenced to estimate repertoire size and the extent of clonotype sharing between individuals. Per donor, leukapheresis produced somewhere between about 0.94 and 9.5 billion PBMCs. Different laboratories and diverse techniques were used to prepare libraries and sequence TCR repertoires, to increase sequencing depth and limit assay-specific biases.

Using the deep immunoSEQ assay, multiplex PCR amplified TCR CDR3 regions from genomic DNA. For each cell subset, the extracted genomic DNA was distributed evenly across all wells of several immunoSEQ 96-well plates, and each plate served as one replicate. For sorted subsets, around 200 ng genomic DNA, equal to tens of thousands of T cell genomes, was loaded into each replicate PCR. Purified libraries were quantified with a Qubit 3.0 fluorometer, sized on a Bioanalyzer 2100, and re-quantified with the KAPA Library Quantification kit. Every immunoSEQ 96-well plate was sequenced on a separate single-read 150-cycle Illumina NextSeq 550 flow cell. As for the authors' bioinformatics: Because the immunoSEQ output held only junctional sequences and lacked quality scores, the filtering could not match the filtering applied to full-length reads. To assign V/J genes and CDR3, sequences were annotated using PyIR, a Python wrapper for IgBLAST v1.9, with IMGT germline references. Reads were filtered out if the reads had weak V/J assignments (E-value above 1e-6), no CDR3, stop codons, out-of-frame junctions, or ambiguous translated residues. A V3J clonotype was defined by an identical inferred V gene, J gene, and CDR3 amino acid sequence. To compute the percentage overlap between repertoires, the number of shared unique clonotypes was divided by the size of the smaller repertoire. Richness of each repertoire was evaluated using RTK rarefaction, the Chao1 estimator, and Recon v2.1 estimates of unobserved clonotypes. OLGA was used to compute generation probabilities for all TCRbeta clonotypes that the gDNA method yielded from a few donors. TCRdb took over this immuneACCESS table, retaining in-frame rearrangements with V and J assigned. Such tables are incomplete; in checked studies, under half of the missing clones stem from an unresolved V gene, and the remainder is unexplained. That table is the source of V, J and clone size, and D and trimming were worked out from the DNA. This sample lists approximately 720,000 clones; about two thirds were detected once. The top ten hold approximately 1.8% of the sample.

What the work shows at the level of the full study, not this receptor alone: Rarefaction of sorted-subset datasets indicated incomplete sequencing despite the large sequencing depth. Based on pairwise subsampling, the degree of clonotype sharing among donors was expected to be affected by sequencing depth. About 5% of naive CD4, 3.5% of naive CD8, about 2.4% of memory CD4, and approximately 0.39% of memory CD8 clonotypes were shared across several donors. Sampling was limited to blood, and TCR repertoires in tissue likely differ from TCR repertoires in blood. Compared with non-shared clonotypes, the clonotypes found in all four sorted-subset donors had higher generation probabilities. Estimated clonotype richness was generally larger for naive than for memory subsets. Because the study included a small number of donors, the genetic and exposure-history diversity represented was limited.

Here the chain combines TRBV2 and TRBJ2-7; the D segment could be TRBD1, given 6 matching bases. This receptor was taken from a woman aged 25 to 45 in good health. Specimen: memory CD4+ T cells sorted from blood. Reading the label with the study, this specimen's cell subset or site is: CD45RA-negative fraction. The CDR3 in this case is CASSEATGTYEQYF. The nucleotide sequence reads TGTGCCAGCAGTGAAGCAACAGGGACATACGAGCAGTACTTC.